This T cell receptor beta chain is drawn from a study of T cell responses to AZD1222 COVID-19 vaccine. Study-level points and caveats: A mostly white British donor set with more females was recruited, and clonal diversity was possibly underestimated. Vaccination with two AZD1222 doses was followed by a rise in Spike-specific TCR breadth and depth. At baseline, just a handful of AZD1222 recipients tested seropositive.

Pooling covered second doses at about 4 or about 12 weeks. The CDR3 covers 13 residues. With 8 bases removed from V and 0 bases from J, the gap between germline ends came to 7 bases. Germline assignment: CDR1 MNHEY and CDR2 SMNVEV (reference sequence). Here immunoSEQ multiplex PCR was the method, and the copy in TCRdb shows in-frame clones only, minus some. The sample records 160,000 or so clones, over 75% being singletons. As for this clone: No antigen is known for it.

The input for sequencing was peripheral blood, taken 28 days after the second AZD1222 dose. The J gene is TRBJ1-4, the V gene TRBV27; D is unclear. The clonotype comes from an adult who received the AZD1222 COVID-19 vaccine. In DNA form, the CDR3 reads TGTGCCAGCGCAAGAGCAACTAATGAAAAACTGTTTTTT. Protein product: CASARATNEKLFF.